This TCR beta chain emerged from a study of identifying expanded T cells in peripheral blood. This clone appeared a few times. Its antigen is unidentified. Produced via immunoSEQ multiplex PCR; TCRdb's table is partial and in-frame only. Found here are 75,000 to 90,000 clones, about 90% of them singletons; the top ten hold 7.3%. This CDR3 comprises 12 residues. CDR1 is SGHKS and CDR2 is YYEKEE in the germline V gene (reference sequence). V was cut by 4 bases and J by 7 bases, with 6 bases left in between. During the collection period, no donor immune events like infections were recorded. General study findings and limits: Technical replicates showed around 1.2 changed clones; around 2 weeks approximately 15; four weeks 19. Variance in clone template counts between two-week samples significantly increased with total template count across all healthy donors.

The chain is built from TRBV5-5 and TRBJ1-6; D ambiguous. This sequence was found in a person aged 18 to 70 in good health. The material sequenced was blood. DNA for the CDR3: TGTGCCAGCAGCATGCTAAATTCACCCCTCCACTTT. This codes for CASSMLNSPLHF.